The rows below give T cell receptor beta chains drawn from one sample of a study of cytomegalovirus exposure and HLA in healthy donors. Sequencing was performed with immunoSEQ multiplex PCR; in TCRdb, only in-frame clones are kept and a portion is missing. Of 150,000 to 200,000 clones listed, 68% are singletons. Sequencing was carried out using PBMCs. These receptors were taken from a woman aged 40 to 55 in good health and CMV-seropositive. The CDR3 runs from the conserved cysteine through the conserved F or W.

J gene,V gene,CDR3 protein
TRBJ1-2,TRBV2,CASSDNGGWYGYTF
TRBJ1-2,TRBV18,CASSPLGQSRGYTF
TRBJ2-1,TRBV28,CASSLWGQRYNEQFF
TRBJ2-7,TRBV7-2,CASSVARGNYEQYF
TRBJ1-2,TRBV10-3,CAISGGGGYPF
TRBJ1-5,TRBV29-1,CSVSDRSNQPQHF
TRBJ2-7,TRBV6-1,CASSGQGGEQYF
TRBJ2-7,TRBV9,CASSVSLAASYEQYF
TRBJ2-6,TRBV6-1,CASSGLAGVSGANVLTF
TRBJ2-1,TRBV2,CASKLAGDYNEQFF
TRBJ2-1,TRBV27,CASMIILAGVLHEQFF
TRBJ1-2,TRBV27,CAILRRAYGYTF
TRBJ2-1,TRBV23-1,CASSPSGQGPSKEQFF
TRBJ2-3,TRBV19,CASSIPLAPDTQYF
TRBJ1-2,TRBV28,CASSSRTGFYGYTF
TRBJ2-1,TRBV5-1,CASRILAGSYNGQFF
TRBJ1-2,TRBV6-5,CASRERTGLGGYTF
TRBJ2-7,TRBV28,CASTRQGAHEQYF
TRBJ2-1,TRBV7-2,CAITQGSGGYGEQFF
TRBJ2-3,TRBV28,CASSSPQGATDTQYF
TRBJ1-2,TRBV2,CASSEGAQGSYGYTF
TRBJ1-5,TRBV5-6,CASSLRRTGYSNQPQHF
TRBJ1-5,TRBV5-5,CASSLEVGYSNQPQHF
TRBJ1-2,TRBV5-1,CASSGTGDYGYTF
TRBJ2-3,TRBV5-4,CASSLDRGLDTQYF
TRBJ2-1,TRBV5-4,CASSPRGGGGSYNEQFF
TRBJ2-5,TRBV11-2,CASSLEPGEETQYF
TRBJ2-5,TRBV4-1,CASSQAGQGVRETQYF
TRBJ2-4,TRBV5-1,CASSFGRLTKNIQYF
TRBJ2-7,TRBV27,CASSPSSNEQYF
TRBJ2-5,TRBV5-4,CASSSTGGSQETQYF
TRBJ2-7,TRBV19,CASSARGKEQYF
TRBJ1-5,TRBV5-1,CASSSGTGGNQPQHF
TRBJ1-2,TRBV15,CATSRGTGGDHYGYTF
TRBJ2-5,TRBV12-5,CASGLALAGAETQYF
TRBJ2-7,TRBV19,CASSTAGRTSYEQYF
TRBJ1-2,TRBV28,CASSLRLPVNGYPF
TRBJ1-2,TRBV5-8,CASSRDNNYGYTF
TRBJ1-3,TRBV2,CASSELGHSSGNTIYF
TRBJ2-3,TRBV9,CASSLGTSGVTSTDTQYF
TRBJ1-5,TRBV7-9,CASREGNQPQHF
TRBJ2-7,TRBV2,CASSLAGGPYYEQYF
TRBJ2-2,TRBV29-1,CSVEEGLGGNTGELFF
TRBJ1-2,TRBV9,CASSVAGANYGYTF
TRBJ1-3,TRBV6-5,CASRHAGTGGNTIYF
TRBJ2-7,TRBV7-9,CASSFPPGQGYEQYF
TRBJ2-7,TRBV5-1,CASGLRPGQGVSEQYF
TRBJ2-5,TRBV7-5,CARSLALYRDQETQYF
TRBJ1-5,TRBV5-1,CASSLTPGTDQPQHF
TRBJ2-2,TRBV7-2,CASRVGSGSAGELFF
TRBJ1-1,TRBV6-6,CASSLQGTDTEAFF
TRBJ2-5,TRBV5-1,CASSSPGGGAVETQYF
TRBJ2-2,TRBV19,CASSISLNTGELFF